The 19 T cell receptor beta chains listed next were all sequenced from one sample in a study of cytomegalovirus exposure and HLA in healthy donors. Primers for the PCR totalled 60 Vbeta and 13 Jbeta. TCRdb keeps only in-frame clones here, not all; method: immunoSEQ multiplex PCR. The profile shows 97,000 or so clones, roughly three quarters of them singletons. The material sequenced was PBMCs. These TCRs come from a male donor in good health and CMV-seropositive.

The rearrangement uses TRBV7-8 and TRBJ2-5, with TRBD2 identical over 10 bases. The assigned J gene may be wrong: the sequence end matches TRBJ2-7 better. The germline V gene encodes CDR1 SGHVS and CDR2 FQNEAQ. This CDR3 is built from 15 residues. This CDR3 reads CASSSPSGSSYEQYF. In nucleotides, the CDR3 is TGTGCCAGCAGCTCCCCTAGCGGGAGCTCCTACGAGCAGTACTTC.

This clone occurred once. The V and J genes are TRBV28 and TRBJ2-7; no definite D call. Trimming pared 4 bases from V and 0 bases from J, leaving 10 bases between. Germline values: CDR1 MDHEN, CDR2 SYDVKM. The CDR3 consists of 14 residues. The CDR3 reads CASSSGGSSYEQYF. CDR3 nucleotide sequence: TGTGCCAGCAGTTCTGGTGGTAGCTCCTACGAGCAGTACTTC.

The V gene is TRBV10-3, the J gene TRBJ1-2, with 7 positions matching TRBD1. Germline V lookup: CDR1 ENHRY, CDR2 SYGVKD. The CDR3 length is 15 residues. J lost 12 bases, V lost 7 bases, and 20 bases had no gene match. CDR3 DNA: TGTGCCATCAAGGCCCACGAAGGGGGCCTCGGAGGCCACACCTTC. As protein: CAIKAHEGGLGGHTF.

The chain has TRBV15 and TRBJ1-2; D remains ambiguous. The germline V gene encodes CDR1 LNHNV and CDR2 YYDKDF (reference sequence). V shed 1 base and J shed 7 bases, with 13 bases lying between them. CDR3 length: 14 amino acids. The CDR3 is CATSRAGYGSGYTF. The CDR3 bases are TGTGCCACCAGCAGAGCGGGATATGGGTCTGGCTACACCTTC. The whole variable domain, remainder taken from reference TRBV15 and TRBJ1-2, is DAMVIQNPRYQVTQFGKPVTLSCSQTLNHNVMYWYQQKSSQAPKLLFHYYDKDFNNEADTPDNFQSRRPNTSFCFLDIRSPGLGDTAMYLCATSRAGYGSGYTFGSGTRLTVV.

The rearrangement links TRBV7-3 to TRBJ1-6; D unresolved. The germline CDR1 and CDR2 sequences are SGHTA and FQGTGA. The CDR3 has 16 residues. Deletions cut 1 base from V and 8 bases from J, with 15 bases between. The CDR3, as DNA: TGTGCCAGCAGCTTAAAACCAGGTTCCTCGGATTCACCCCTCCACTTT. Its translation: CASSLKPGSSDSPLHF.

The rearrangement joins TRBV6-5 to TRBJ1-2; TRBD1 agrees at 7 bases. Germline values: CDR1 MNHEY, CDR2 SVGAGI. Germline trimming cut 5 bases from V and 2 bases from J; bases unmatched to any gene: 8. The CDR3 totals 15 residues. DNA for the CDR3: TGTGCCAGCAGTACACTGGACAGGATCAACTATGGCTACACCTTC. Residues: CASSTLDRINYGYTF.

The V and J genes are TRBV5-1 and TRBJ2-1; 9 nucleotides agree with TRBD2. V shed 0 bases and J 9 bases; nucleotides not matched to a gene: 4. Germline lookup yields CDR1 SGHRS and CDR2 YFSETQ. This CDR3 region has 14 residues. CDR3 DNA sequence: TGCGCCAGCAGCTTGGGACTAGCGGTTGGTGAGCAGTTCTTC. This gives the protein CASSLGLAVGEQFF.

The chain couples TRBV29-1 to TRBJ2-3, with 10 bases matching TRBD2. CDR3 length: 15 amino acids. The germline V gene has CDR1 SQVTM and CDR2 ANQGSEA. V was pared by 6 bases and J by 2 bases, with 8 bases of the junction left unmatched. DNA for the CDR3: TGCAGCGTCGCAGGGACTAGCGAAATCACAGATACGCAGTATTTT. Translating gives CSVAGTSEITDTQYF.

The chain uses TRBV5-4 and TRBJ1-1; 7 bases line up with TRBD1. CDR1 SGHNT and CDR2 YYREEE come from the germline V gene (reference sequence). V shed 2 bases and J 1 base; nucleotides not matched to a gene: 2. The CDR3 consists of 14 residues. CDR3 in DNA: TGTGCCAGCAGCTTAGGACAGGCGAACACTGAAGCTTTCTTT. As protein: CASSLGQANTEAFF.

This chain joins TRBV5-1 and TRBJ2-7; D is undetermined. Trimming took off 0 bases at V and 3 bases at J, with 10 bases between the two ends. This CDR3 has 14 residues. Germline CDR1 reads SGHRS; CDR2 reads YFSETQ. CDR3 in DNA: TGCGCCAGCAGCTTGGCCGCCCAGGACTACGAGCAGTACTTC. Translation gives CASSLAAQDYEQYF.

The gene calls are TRBV7-9 and TRBJ2-5; TRBD1 agrees at 8 bases. Gene TRBJ2-7 matches the end of the DNA better, so the J call may be wrong. Germline V gene lookup returns CDR1 SEHNR and CDR2 FQNEAQ (reference sequence). This CDR3 spans 13 amino acids. This chain's CDR3 is CASGGRGRHEQYF. The CDR3 DNA follows: TGTGCCAGCGGGGGCAGGGGGCGCCACGAGCAGTACTTC.

The chain uses TRBV28 and TRBJ2-7, with a tentative D call TRBD1 (6 bases). V was cut by 2 bases and J by 2 bases, with 7 bases left in between. Germline CDR1 and CDR2: MDHEN and SYDVKM. The CDR3 runs 13 residues. The CDR3 spells CASSLGGPYEQYF. The CDR3 DNA reads as TGTGCCAGCAGTTTAGGGGGCCCCTACGAGCAGTACTTC.

CDR3 residues: CASITGVSQPQHF. The CDR3 region has the DNA TGTGCCAGCATCACAGGGGTAAGTCAGCCCCAGCATTTT. V usage is TRBV28 and J usage is TRBJ1-5; 7 bases agree with TRBD1. With 7 bases clipped from V and 6 bases from J, the junction kept 6 bases outside the gene matches. Germline V gene data show CDR1 as MDHEN and CDR2 as SYDVKM. This CDR3 comprises 13 residues.

V gene TRBV6-5 combines with J gene TRBJ1-2; D is possibly TRBD1 (5 bases). V was trimmed by 0 bases and J by 0 bases, leaving 8 bases between them. This CDR3 region has 15 residues. Germline-derived CDR1 and CDR2 are MNHEY and SVGAGI. The CDR3 is CASSYSGGTNYGYTF. The CDR3 DNA follows: TGTGCCAGCAGTTACTCGGGGGGGACTAACTATGGCTACACCTTC.

About this clone itself: This specimen includes other DNA sequences encoding the same CDR3. The V and J genes are TRBV6-5 and TRBJ2-7, with a weak D call TRBD2 (6 bases). Trimming cost V 6 bases and J 1 base, with 13 bases left between them. The CDR3 is 14 amino acids. In germline, CDR1 is MNHEY, CDR2 SVGAGI. The CDR3 nucleotides read TGTGCCAGCAGGAGGGACTTTTCTTCCTACGAGCAGTACTTC. As protein: CASRRDFSSYEQYF.

The V and J genes are TRBV7-9 and TRBJ2-1; 10 bases match TRBD2. The germline V gene has CDR1 SEHNR and CDR2 FQNEAQ (reference sequence). The CDR3 is 15 residues long. Unmatched junction bases numbered 3, after V lost 1 base and J lost 6 bases. The CDR3 here is CASSLGSGRSNEQFF. In DNA, the CDR3 is TGTGCCAGCAGCTTAGGTAGCGGGAGGTCCAATGAGCAGTTCTTC.

This chain connects TRBV27 to TRBJ1-6; 9 nucleotides line up with TRBD1. From germline, CDR1 is MNHEY and CDR2 SMNVEV (reference sequence). The CDR3 extends over 15 amino acids. After removal of 5 bases from V and 10 bases from J, the junction contained 9 bases not matched to a gene. DNA of the CDR3: TGTGCCAGCAGTCTAAAGGGACAGGGTGAATCACCCCTCCACTTT. Translated: CASSLKGQGESPLHF.

This clone was seen only a few times. The chain couples TRBV7-2 to TRBJ2-5, with D perhaps TRBD1 (7 bases). The CDR3 is made up of 12 amino acids. The V end lost 0 bases, the J end lost 10 bases, and 9 bases lay between the germline ends. The germline V gene encodes CDR1 SGHTA and CDR2 FQGNSA. CDR3 sequence reads: CASSLAQGGQYF. CDR3 sequence (DNA): TGTGCCAGCAGCTTAGCCCAGGGGGGCCAGTACTTC.

This sequence joins TRBV5-1 and TRBJ2-5, with no clear D. The CDR3 extends over 10 amino acids. Germline V gene lookup returns CDR1 SGHRS and CDR2 YFSETQ. Trimming took 5 bases from V and 11 from J, leaving 10 bases between them. The CDR3 DNA reads TGCGCCAGCAGGTGTACGGAGCAGTACTTC. Its protein is CASRCTEQYF.